Below are 30 T cell receptor beta chains sequenced from a single sample in a study of blood T cell repertoires in COVID-19. The assay was immunoSEQ multiplex PCR, and TCRdb's table has in-frame clones only and misses some. In the table there are some 52,000 clones, 87% of which are singletons. Sequencing used peripheral blood. All receptors derive from a human donor with active COVID-19. The donor label of this sample is uncertain.

The chain employs TRBV7-9 and TRBJ2-1; TRBD2 aligns across 9 bases. The V gene end was trimmed by 0 bases and the J gene end by 5 bases; junction bases not matched to a gene: 11. Germline CDR1 is SEHNR and CDR2 is FQNEAQ (reference sequence). The CDR3 covers 18 residues. The CDR3 DNA reads TGTGCCAGCAGCTTAGCGCTACGTTTGACTAGCGGAAACAATGAGCAGTTCTTC. Its protein product is CASSLALRLTSGNNEQFF.

J is TRBJ2-2 and V is TRBV9, with D perhaps TRBD2 (6 bases). V gave up 0 bases and J gave up 4 bases, with 13 bases separating them. This CDR3 comprises 16 residues. Looked up from germline, CDR1 is SGDLS and CDR2 is YYNGEE. The CDR3 loop reads CASSVVGGGGTGELFF. DNA for the CDR3: TGTGCCAGCAGCGTAGTGGGGGGTGGAGGCACCGGGGAGCTGTTTTTT.

This clone was seen once. The chain joins TRBV6-2 or TRBV6-3 to TRBJ1-5, with TRBD1 matching over 11 bases. From germline, CDR1 is MNHEY and CDR2 SVGEGT. The CDR3 spans 19 residues. Losses at the gene ends were 5 bases for V and 2 bases for J; bases not matched to a gene: 14. This chain's CDR3 is CASSANPDRGLMGNQPQHF. Written as DNA, the CDR3 is TGTGCCAGCAGTGCGAATCCGGACAGGGGGCTTATGGGCAATCAGCCCCAGCATTTT.

The chain uses TRBV6-2 or TRBV6-3 and TRBJ1-1; D not certain. The germline CDR1 and CDR2 sequences are MNHEY and SVGEGT. The V gene lost 2 bases and the J gene lost 5 bases, with 15 bases spanning the gap. The CDR3 sequence is 15 residues long. The CDR3 here is CASSYEGVRKTEAFF. The CDR3 DNA is TGTGCCAGCAGTTACGAGGGAGTCCGGAAGACTGAAGCTTTCTTT.

The rearrangement joins TRBV20-1 to TRBJ1-2; the D gene is possibly TRBD1 (5 bases). This CDR3 comprises 14 residues. V lost 3 bases and J lost 5, with 16 bases in between. CDR1 is DFQATT and CDR2 is SNEGSKA in the germline V gene (reference sequence). This chain's CDR3 is CSASAGPGSYGYTF. The CDR3 DNA reads TGCAGTGCTAGTGCGGGCCCAGGGTCGTATGGCTACACCTTC.

This clone was counted once. The rearrangement links TRBV24-1 to TRBJ2-1; 10 bases are shared with TRBD2. The germline V gene encodes CDR1 KGHDR and CDR2 SFDVKD. The CDR3 length is 16 residues. The V and J ends lost 6 bases and 8 bases, in that order; junction bases with no gene match: 12. CDR3 DNA: TGTGCCACCAGTTCTCCTAGCGGGGGACGGGGACATGAGCAGTTCTTC. Translating gives CATSSPSGGRGHEQFF.

J is TRBJ2-3 and V is TRBV11-3, with D maybe TRBD2 (6 bases). Trimming pared 2 bases from V and 5 bases from J, leaving 14 bases between. Germline V gives CDR1 SGHNT, CDR2 YENEEA. The CDR3 contains 15 residues. In DNA, the CDR3 is TGTGCCAGCAGCTTAAACTATGGCGGGGTAGATACGCAGTATTTT. Protein: CASSLNYGGVDTQYF.

The chain recombines TRBV5-1 with TRBJ2-4; 15 bases fit TRBD2. The CDR3 covers 18 residues. J lost 6 bases, V lost 4 bases, and 11 bases had no gene match. Germline CDR1 reads SGHRS; CDR2 reads YFSETQ. CDR3 bases: TGCGCCAGCAGCGCAAGATATACGGGACTAGCGGGGGGAAACATTCAGTACTTC. Protein sequence: CASSARYTGLAGGNIQYF.

The chain couples TRBV11-1 to TRBJ2-3, with 11 bases fitting TRBD1. CDR3 length equals 15 residues. Per the germline V gene, CDR1 is SGHAT and CDR2 is FQDESV (reference sequence). Losses at the gene ends were 3 bases for V and 5 bases for J; bases not matched to a gene: 4. In DNA, the CDR3 is TGTGCCAGCAGCTTGGACAGGGGGCCGGTAGATACGCAGTATTTT. It codes for CASSLDRGPVDTQYF.

The V gene is TRBV11-1, the J gene TRBJ2-3; 7 bases align to TRBD1. V was pared by 4 bases and J by 1 base, with 2 bases of the junction left unmatched. Germline-derived CDR1 and CDR2 are SGHAT and FQDESV (reference sequence). The CDR3 is made up of 14 amino acids. The CDR3 sequence: CASSWGTGTDTQYF. For the CDR3, the DNA is TGTGCCAGCAGCTGGGGGACAGGCACAGATACGCAGTATTTT.

This clone was counted once. This chain links TRBV2 with TRBJ2-1; TRBD2 matches 8 bases. CDR1 is SNHLY and CDR2 is FYNNEI in the germline V gene. The CDR3 has 15 residues. Germline trimming cut 6 bases from V and 5 bases from J; bases unmatched to any gene: 9. The CDR3 sequence: CASSKLGGGNNEQFF. CDR3 coding DNA: TGTGCCAGCAGCAAACTCGGGGGGGGGAACAATGAGCAGTTCTTC.

The rearrangement links TRBV6-5 to TRBJ2-7, with D tentatively TRBD1 (6 bases). The CDR3 is 12 amino acids. Trimming cost V 6 bases and J 7 bases, with 13 bases left between them. The germline V gene has CDR1 MNHEY and CDR2 SVGAGI. The CDR3 DNA sequence: TGTGCCAGCAGACGGGACACTGGGGAGCAGTACTTC. Translated, it gives CASRRDTGEQYF.

The rearrangement links TRBV9 to TRBJ2-3; 8 nucleotides align to TRBD2. The CDR3 spans 16 residues. V was pared by 0 bases and J by 6 bases, with 9 bases of the junction left unmatched. Germline CDR1 is SGDLS and CDR2 is YYNGEE. For the CDR3, the DNA is TGTGCCAGCAGCGTAGAAGGGACTAGGGGGGTGGATACGCAGTATTTT. Translating gives CASSVEGTRGVDTQYF.

By sample fraction, this clone is medium-sized (0.01 to 0.1%). The chain employs TRBV7-9 and TRBJ2-2; 8 bases are a match to TRBD1. Germline V gene lookup returns CDR1 SEHNR and CDR2 FQNEAQ (reference sequence). CDR3 length: 16 amino acids. After removal of 3 bases from V and 2 bases from J, the junction contained 5 bases not matched to a gene. Written as DNA, the CDR3 is TGTGCCAGCAGCTTTGGACAGGGCTTCAACACCGGGGAGCTGTTTTTT. Translating gives CASSFGQGFNTGELFF.

There are a few counts of this clone. The gene calls are TRBV19 and TRBJ1-2; 8 bases agree with TRBD1. The germline gives CDR1 LNHDA, CDR2 SQIVND (reference sequence). V lost 3 bases to trimming and J lost 8 bases; unmatched junction nucleotides: 5. This CDR3 is built from 13 residues. The CDR3 DNA reads TGTGCCAGTAGTATGGGACAGGTCGAAGGCTACACCTTC. This encodes CASSMGQVEGYTF.

This clone was detected a few times. This sequence joins TRBV6-1 and TRBJ2-7; 7 positions agree with TRBD1. The CDR3 contains 16 residues. Losses at the gene ends were 2 bases for V and 3 bases for J; bases not matched to a gene: 10. Germline CDR1 is MNHNS and CDR2 is SASEGT. The CDR3 DNA follows: TGTGCCAGCAGTGAATCTTATGAACAGGGGCTCTACGAGCAGTACTTC. Residues: CASSESYEQGLYEQYF.

The CDR3 DNA reads TGTGCCAGCAGCACCGAGACGGGGACGCAGTATTTT. Translation: CASSTETGTQYF. This chain links TRBV12-3 or TRBV12-4 with TRBJ2-3, with a weak D call TRBD2 (5 bases). CDR3 length equals 12 residues. The V and J ends lost 6 bases and 9 bases respectively, with 13 bases between them.

V gene TRBV23-1 combines with J gene TRBJ2-1; 9 nucleotides agree with TRBD1. TRBV23-1 belongs to the ORF category, with a function that is uncertain. Trimming removed 2 bases from V and 8 bases from J; junction bases left unmatched: 10. This CDR3 comprises 16 residues. CDR3 DNA: TGCGCCAGCAGTCAAACCCGGGACAGGGTTATGGATGAGCAGTTCTTC. It encodes CASSQTRDRVMDEQFF.

This chain connects TRBV7-2 to TRBJ1-5; 7 positions match TRBD1. In germline, CDR1 is SGHTA, CDR2 FQGNSA. Trimming at V came to 4 bases and at J to 10 bases, leaving 13 bases not matched to a gene. CDR3 size: 15 residues. CDR3 in DNA: TGTGCCAGCAGCTCCAGAGGACAGGCAATCAGCCCCCAGCATTTT. As protein: CASSSRGQAISPQHF. Drawing the rest from reference TRBV7-2 and TRBJ1-5, the complete variable domain is GAGVSQSPSNKVTEKGKDVELRCDPISGHTALYWYRQSLGQGLEFLIYFQGNSAPDKSGLPSDRFSAERTGGSVSTLTIQRTQQEDSAVYLCASSSRGQAISPQHFGDGTRLSIL.

The table lists this clone with a few counts. V gene TRBV9 combines with J gene TRBJ2-2; 7 nucleotides line up with TRBD1. This CDR3 comprises 15 residues. Germline CDR1 SGDLS, CDR2 YYNGEE. After removal of 0 bases from V and 5 bases from J, the junction contained 4 bases not matched to a gene. CDR3 nucleotides: TGTGCCAGCAGCGTAGGAACAGGGGAAACCGGGGAGCTGTTTTTT. Protein: CASSVGTGETGELFF.

This clone came up once. The chain couples TRBV19 to TRBJ2-6, with D perhaps matching TRBD2 (5 bases). CDR3 size: 15 residues. V lost 8 bases to trimming and J lost 1 base, with 12 bases between them. The germline V gene encodes CDR1 LNHDA and CDR2 SQIVND (reference sequence). Written as DNA, the CDR3 is TGTGCCAGTCGCACCGGCGGGTCTGGGGCCAACGTCCTGACTTTC. Amino acids: CASRTGGSGANVLTF.

A single count supports this clone. This chain joins TRBV4-2 and TRBJ2-7; TRBD1 aligns across 10 bases. The ends lost 1 base at V and 5 bases at J; junction bases unmatched: 5. Germline V gives CDR1 LGHNA, CDR2 YNFKEQ. The CDR3 totals 15 residues. CDR3 loop: CASSQAGQGIDEQYF. DNA of the CDR3: TGTGCCAGCAGCCAAGCGGGACAGGGGATCGACGAGCAGTACTTC.

Only a few counts were recorded for this clone. This chain uses TRBV6-6 with TRBJ1-5, with a tentative D call TRBD1 (6 bases). Germline V gene sequence: CDR1 MNHNY, CDR2 SVGAGI (reference sequence). The CDR3 sequence is 15 residues long. V shed 5 bases and J shed 5 bases, with 16 bases lying between them. CDR3 sequence: CASSQFEQGYQPQHF. As DNA, the CDR3 is TGTGCCAGCAGTCAATTTGAACAGGGTTATCAGCCCCAGCATTTT.

V and J are TRBV6-5 and TRBJ1-2; TRBD1 matches 7 bases. Germline trimming cut 5 bases from V and 10 bases from J; bases unmatched to any gene: 10. The length of the CDR3 is 13 residues. CDR1 and CDR2 (germline): MNHEY, SVGAGI. The CDR3 region is CASSRTGASAYTF. The CDR3, as DNA: TGTGCCAGCAGTCGCACAGGGGCCTCCGCCTACACCTTC.

The chain joins TRBV7-9 to TRBJ1-5; 11 bases are shared with TRBD1. There are 14 residues in the CDR3. CDR1 is SEHNR, CDR2 FQNEAQ, per germline (reference sequence). The V gene end was trimmed by 5 bases and the J gene end by 7 bases; junction bases not matched to a gene: 4. DNA of the CDR3: TGTGCCAGCAGCCCAGGGACAGGGGGGCAGCCCCAGCATTTT. The encoded protein is CASSPGTGGQPQHF.

V gene TRBV7-3 combines with J gene TRBJ2-1; D is perhaps TRBD2 (6 bases). V was pared by 5 bases and J by 1 base, with 12 bases between. The CDR3 sequence is 15 residues long. Germline V lookup: CDR1 SGHTA, CDR2 FQGTGA. The CDR3 region has the DNA TGTGCCAGCAGCCTAGTCGCGGGGTCCTACAATGAGCAGTTCTTC. The encoded protein is CASSLVAGSYNEQFF. Using reference TRBV7-3 and TRBJ2-1 for the parts outside the CDR3, the full variable domain is GAGVSQTPSNKVTEKGKYVELRCDPISGHTALYWYRQSLGQGPEFLIYFQGTGAADDSGLPNDRFFAVRPEGSVSTLKIQRTERGDSAVYLCASSLVAGSYNEQFFGPGTRLTVL.

The rearrangement uses TRBV7-2 and TRBJ2-2, with 7 bases that match TRBD2. Unmatched junction bases numbered 3, after V lost 0 bases and J lost 2 bases. Germline values: CDR1 SGHTA, CDR2 FQGNSA. CDR3 length equals 16 residues. The CDR3 reads CASSLASGVNTGELFF. CDR3 coding DNA: TGTGCCAGCAGCTTAGCGAGCGGGGTAAACACCGGGGAGCTGTTTTTT.

Only one count was recorded for this clone. The gene calls are TRBV18 and TRBJ2-2, with D possibly TRBD1 on 5 matching bases. The CDR3 loop spans 15 amino acids. V was cut by 2 bases and J by 0 bases, with 7 bases left in between. Germline V gene lookup returns CDR1 KGHSH and CDR2 LQKENI. This CDR3 reads CASSPLTANTGELFF. For the CDR3, the DNA is TGTGCCAGCTCACCATTGACAGCGAACACCGGGGAGCTGTTTTTT.

The CDR3 DNA follows: TGTGCCAGCAGTTACGGTGGGGGGGGGCAGTCCGAGCAGTACTTC. Protein sequence: CASSYGGGGQSEQYF. The chain joins TRBV6-5 to TRBJ2-7; a weak D match, TRBD2 (7 bases). CDR3 length: 15 residues. V was shortened by 2 bases and J by 6 bases, with 17 bases between the two germline ends. Germline V CDR1 and CDR2: MNHEY, SVGAGI.

This clone was picked up one time. This chain links TRBV28 with TRBJ1-3; 7 bases fit TRBD1. The CDR3 contains 17 residues. After removal of 3 bases from V and 0 bases from J, the junction contained 8 bases not matched to a gene. Germline-derived CDR1 and CDR2 are MDHEN and SYDVKM. The CDR3 spells CASSFSQTGYSGNTIYF. Here the CDR3 DNA reads TGTGCCAGCAGTTTCAGCCAGACAGGGTACTCTGGAAACACCATATATTTT.